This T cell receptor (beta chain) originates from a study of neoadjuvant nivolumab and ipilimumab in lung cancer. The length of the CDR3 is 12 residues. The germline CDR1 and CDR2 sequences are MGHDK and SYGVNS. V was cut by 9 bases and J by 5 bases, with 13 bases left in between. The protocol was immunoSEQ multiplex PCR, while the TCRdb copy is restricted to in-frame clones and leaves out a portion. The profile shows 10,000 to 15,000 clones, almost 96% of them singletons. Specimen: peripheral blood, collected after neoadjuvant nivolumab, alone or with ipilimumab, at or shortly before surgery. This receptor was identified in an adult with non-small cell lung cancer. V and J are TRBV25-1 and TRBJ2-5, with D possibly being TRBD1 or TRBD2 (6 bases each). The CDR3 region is CASEEGGETQYF. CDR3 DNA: TGTGCCAGTGAAGAAGGGGGGGAGACCCAGTACTTC. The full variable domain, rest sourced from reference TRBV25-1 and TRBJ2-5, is EADIYQTPRYLVIGTGKKITLECSQTMGHDKMYWYQQDPGMELHLIHYSYGVNSTEKGDLSSESTVSRIRTEHFPLTLESARPSHTSQYLCASEEGGETQYFGPGTRLLVL.